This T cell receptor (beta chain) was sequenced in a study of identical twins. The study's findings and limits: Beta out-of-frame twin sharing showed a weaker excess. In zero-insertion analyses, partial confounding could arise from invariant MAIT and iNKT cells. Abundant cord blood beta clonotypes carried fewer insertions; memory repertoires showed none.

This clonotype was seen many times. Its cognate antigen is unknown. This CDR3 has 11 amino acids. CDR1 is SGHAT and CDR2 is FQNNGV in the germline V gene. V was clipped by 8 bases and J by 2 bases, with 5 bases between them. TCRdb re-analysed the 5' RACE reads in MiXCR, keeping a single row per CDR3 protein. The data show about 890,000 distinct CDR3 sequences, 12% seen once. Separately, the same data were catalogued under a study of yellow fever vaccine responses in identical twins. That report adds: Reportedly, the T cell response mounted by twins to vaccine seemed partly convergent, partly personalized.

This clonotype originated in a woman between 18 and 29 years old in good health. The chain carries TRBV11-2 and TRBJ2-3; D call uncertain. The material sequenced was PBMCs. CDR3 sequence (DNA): TGTGCCAGCGGGGTCACAGATACGCAGTATTTT. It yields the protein CASGVTDTQYF.